The sequence of this T cell receptor (beta chain) was determined in a study of PD-L1 blockade in urothelial cancer. This sample's time point: peripheral blood 6 weeks after treatment start. CDR3 length: 14 amino acids. Trimming cost V 0 bases and J 3 bases, with 10 bases left between them. Per the germline V gene, CDR1 is SGDLS and CDR2 is YYNGEE. Each PCR reaction had synthetic TCR analog templates spiked into it. The assay was immunoSEQ multiplex PCR, and TCRdb's table has in-frame clones only and misses some. The sample has around 48,000 clones, 70% to 90% seen once. The receptor's source is a man aged 60 to 69 with urothelial cancer. This specimen consisted of PBMCs, obtained around atezolizumab (anti-PD-L1) treatment. The chain is built from TRBV9 and TRBJ2-7, with D perhaps matching TRBD1 (6 bases). CDR3 nucleotide sequence: TGTGCCAGCAGCGTAGCTGAGGGGGTCTACGAGCAGTACTTC. Its protein product is CASSVAEGVYEQYF.